The 31 T cell receptor beta chains reported below all come from one sample, sequenced in a study of T cells in women clearing cervical HPV infection. Measured with immunoSEQ multiplex PCR; TCRdb has only the in-frame clones, and not every one. The sample includes around 48,000 clones. Material for sequencing was blood buffy coat. The receptors shown here come from a woman aged 18-70 years with a cervical HPV16 infection that either progressed to CIN3+ or cleared (not recorded which).

The CDR3: CSEHRGAQETQYF. CDR3 DNA, as far as it was read: TGCAGTGAACACCGGGGGGCCCAAGAGACC. The chain links TRBV20-1 to TRBJ2-5; D possibly corresponds to TRBD2 (7 bases). The read falls 3 residues short of the CDR3 end, and the missing part is taken from the germline J gene. The CDR3 is made up of 13 amino acids. The germline CDR1 and CDR2 sequences are DFQATT and SNEGSKA (reference sequence). Trimming took off 7 bases at V and 1 base at J, with 13 bases between the two ends.

In regard to this clone: The read stops 3 residues short of the end of the CDR3; the missing end is completed from the germline J gene. The chain has TRBV29-1 and TRBJ1-4, with a weak D call TRBD1 (6 bases). Germline CDR1 reads SQVTM; CDR2 reads ANQGSEA. Trimming took off 4 bases at V and 8 bases at J, with 14 bases between the two ends. There are 13 residues in the CDR3. CDR3: CSVVGGSDEKLFF. The sequenced CDR3 bases are TGCAGCGTTGTAGGGGGATCCGACGAAAAA.

In regard to this clone: Read coverage stops 3 residues before the CDR3 terminus; the germline J gene supplies the remainder. The chain carries TRBV2 and TRBJ2-7, with a tentative D call TRBD2 (7 bases). The CDR3 sequence is 16 residues long. Between the trimmed V and J ends, which lost 6 bases and 6 bases, there was a span of 24 bases. Germline CDR1 is SNHLY and CDR2 is FYNNEI. CDR3 DNA (partial): TGTGCCAGCAGCCCTATTTGGGGGGGCGGTCTCGGCGAG. It specifies CASSPIWGGGLGE. In full, the CDR3 reads CASSPIWGGGLGEQYF. Looking up the rest from reference TRBV2 and TRBJ2-7 gives the full variable domain: EPEVTQTPSHQVTQMGQEVILRCVPISNHLYFYWYRQILGQKVEFLVSFYNNEISEKSEIFDDQFSVERPDGSNFTLKIRSTKLEDSAMYFCASSPIWGGGLGEQYFGPGTRLTVT.

About this clone itself: Read sequence stops 3 residues before the CDR3 end, and the germline J gene provides the missing end. This chain joins TRBV7-6 and TRBJ1-1; possibly TRBD1 for D (5 bases). V shed 5 bases and J shed 0 bases, with 16 bases lying between them. This CDR3 has 16 residues. Germline V gene sequence: CDR1 SGHVS, CDR2 FNYEAQ. The CDR3 sequence: CASSPGEWALNTEAFF. CDR3 DNA (partial): TGTGCCAGCAGCCCGGGGGAATGGGCTCTGAACACTGAA.

Of note for this clone: The read is 3 residues too short to cover the CDR3 end, so that end is filled in from the germline J gene. This chain connects TRBV4-2 to TRBJ2-3; TRBD1 is a possible D gene (8 bases). V was pared by 4 bases and J by 1 base, with 27 bases between. The length of the CDR3 is 20 residues. The germline V gene encodes CDR1 LGHNA and CDR2 YNFKEQ. The covered CDR3 bases are TGTGCCAGCAGCCCCCTCCGGGCCGGACAGGGAGGGTTTGGCACAGATACG. It is translated as CASSPLRAGQGGFGTDT. The entire CDR3 sequence reads CASSPLRAGQGGFGTDTQYF.

With regard to this clone: The CDR3 end falls 3 residues outside the read, so it is completed with the germline J gene. V and J are TRBV5-1 and TRBJ2-7, with 7 bases aligning to TRBD1. The CDR3 length is 12 residues. V shed 4 bases and J 4 bases; nucleotides not matched to a gene: 2. The germline V gene encodes CDR1 SGHRS and CDR2 YFSETQ. The DNA read from the CDR3 is TGCGCCAGCAGCACAGGGGTTTACGAG. This translates into CASSTGVYE. The entire CDR3 protein reads CASSTGVYEQYF.

Worth noting for this clone: From the germline J gene comes the end of the CDR3, since the read stops 3 residues before it. V usage is TRBV7-3 and J usage is TRBJ2-7; 9 positions match TRBD1. The CDR3 extends over 16 amino acids. Germline CDR1 SGHTA, CDR2 FQGTGA. The V segment lost 2 bases and the J segment 0 bases; nucleotides outside the gene matches: 5. This CDR3 reads CASSLAGTGPSYEQYF. The CDR3 bases that were read are TGTGCCAGCAGCTTAGCGGGGACAGGGCCCTCCTACGAG.

As concerns this clone: The CDR3 goes on 3 residues after the read ends, and that part is filled in from the germline J gene. The gene calls are TRBV6-2 or TRBV6-3 and TRBJ2-1; TRBD1 is a possible D gene (6 bases). V was trimmed by 7 bases and J by 0 bases, leaving 13 bases between them. The V gene's germline CDR1 is MNHEY and CDR2 SVGEGT. CDR3 length equals 15 residues. The CDR3 bases that were read are TGTGCCAGCATGCACAGGGCCCACTCCTACAATGAG. This translates into CASMHRAHSYNE. The whole CDR3 protein reads CASMHRAHSYNEQFF.

Concerning this clone itself: Read data end 3 residues before the CDR3 end; the end is taken from the germline J gene. V gene TRBV7-3 combines with J gene TRBJ2-2; 9 nucleotides align to TRBD2. This CDR3 spans 16 amino acids. V lost 5 bases, J lost 7 bases, and 11 bases stayed unmatched. Germline-derived CDR1 and CDR2 are SGHTA and FQGTGA. This CDR3 reads CASSPKGGGAVGELFF. The covered CDR3 bases are TGTGCCAGCAGCCCGAAGGGCGGGGGGGCTGTCGGGGAG.

About this clone: The CDR3 extends 3 residues past the end of the read, so its final part is completed from the germline J gene. The chain joins TRBV2 to TRBJ1-5, with TRBD1 matching 7 bases. CDR1 and CDR2 from the germline V gene are SNHLY and FYNNEI. Trimming cost V 6 bases and J 7 bases; bases outside gene matches: 9. The CDR3 totals 14 residues. CDR3: CASRFPGGLQPQHF. Incomplete CDR3 DNA: TGTGCCAGCAGGTTCCCAGGGGGTTTGCAGCCC.

Regarding this clone: The sequence runs out 3 residues before the end of the CDR3; the remainder is reconstructed from the germline J gene. The chain links TRBV9 to TRBJ2-7; 9 nucleotides align to TRBD1. The germline V gene encodes CDR1 SGDLS and CDR2 YYNGEE. Losses at the gene ends were 4 bases for V and 3 bases for J; bases not matched to a gene: 5. This CDR3 has 14 residues. CDR3 DNA (partial): TGTGCCAGCAGCACCGGACAGGGGAGCTACGAG. Its protein product is CASSTGQGSYE. The CDR3 as a whole reads CASSTGQGSYEQYF.

Concerning this clone: The read ends 3 residues early relative to the CDR3; the germline J gene fills the gap. This chain uses TRBV30 with TRBJ1-2, with D perhaps matching TRBD1 (5 bases). There are 13 residues in the CDR3. Germline CDR1 GTSNPN, CDR2 SVGIG (reference sequence). CDR3 loop: CAWSVQLEGSYTF. The DNA read from the CDR3 is TGTGCCTGGAGTGTACAATTAGAGGGGTCG.

Note on this clone: The missing CDR3 end, 3 residues past where the read stops, is filled in from the germline J gene. The chain has TRBV5-1 and TRBJ1-5; 11 bases match TRBD1. Germline loops: CDR1 SGHRS, CDR2 YFSETQ. This CDR3 has 14 amino acids. Trimming removed 3 bases from V and 7 bases from J; junction bases left unmatched: 3. The CDR3 bases that were read are TGCGCCAGCAGCTGGGGACAGGGGGGCCAGCCC. It codes for CASSWGQGGQP. The whole CDR3 protein is CASSWGQGGQPQHF.

As regards this clone: With the read ending 3 residues before the CDR3 end, the germline J gene is used to fill in that end. This rearrangement joins TRBV6-2 or TRBV6-3 to TRBJ2-5; D perhaps matches TRBD1 (6 bases). The V gene's germline CDR1 is MNHEY and CDR2 SVGEGT. The V end lost 5 bases, the J end lost 7 bases, and 17 bases lay between the germline ends. The CDR3 spans 14 residues. CDR3 sequence reads: CASSTGTWVGTQYF. The CDR3 DNA, read in part, is TGTGCCAGCAGTACAGGGACCTGGGTTGGGACC.

Turning to this clone: The observed sequence ends 3 residues before the CDR3 terminus, with the missing tail filled in from the germline J gene. J is TRBJ2-7 and V is TRBV28, with TRBD1 matching over 7 bases. Germline V gives CDR1 MDHEN, CDR2 SYDVKM. Germline trimming cut 8 bases from V and 5 bases from J; bases unmatched to any gene: 6. CDR3 length: 12 residues. The CDR3 DNA, read in part, is TGTGCCAGCCACAGGGGATGGGACGAG. This sequence encodes CASHRGWDE. The full CDR3 sequence reads CASHRGWDEQYF.

In regard to this clone: The read comes to an end 3 residues before the CDR3 does, leaving the germline J gene to fill in the end. V is TRBV30 and J is TRBJ2-1, with a weak D call TRBD2 (5 bases). The CDR3 has 15 amino acids. V was pared by 6 bases and J by 6 bases, with 21 bases between. The V gene's germline CDR1 is GTSNPN and CDR2 SVGIG (reference sequence). Partial CDR3 DNA: TGTGCCTGTTTCCCCAACGCTCGGGGATTCAATGAG. It specifies CACFPNARGFNE. The whole CDR3 reads CACFPNARGFNEQFF.

Regarding this clone: The sequenced fragment ends 3 residues before the CDR3 boundary, so the rest is inferred from the germline J gene. V and J are TRBV14 and TRBJ2-7, with D perhaps matching TRBD1 (5 bases). There are 16 residues in the CDR3. The germline V and J ends were trimmed by 0 bases and 5 bases, with 17 bases remaining between them. Germline-derived CDR1 and CDR2 are SGHDN and FVKESK. The DNA read from the CDR3 is TGTGCCAGCAGCCAAGAGGATTCCGTGGGGCTCGACGAG. Translated, it gives CASSQEDSVGLDE. The entire CDR3 reads CASSQEDSVGLDEQYF.

As concerns this clone: Coverage ceases 3 residues before the CDR3 finishes, and the germline J gene fills in the end. This chain joins TRBV18 and TRBJ1-2; D might be TRBD1 (6 bases). CDR3 size: 16 residues. In germline, CDR1 is KGHSH, CDR2 LQKENI. V gave up 3 bases and J gave up 4 bases, with 18 bases separating them. The CDR3 DNA, read in part, is TGTGCCAGCTCACCCCCCCCCGCGACAGGCTTCTATGGC. It specifies CASSPPPATGFYG. The full-length CDR3 reads as CASSPPPATGFYGYTF.

As regards this clone: The CDR3 is cut off 3 residues early in the read; its end comes from the germline J gene. The chain is built from TRBV12-3 or TRBV12-4 and TRBJ2-5, with D perhaps matching TRBD1 (5 bases). This CDR3 spans 13 amino acids. V dropped 4 bases and J dropped 2 bases, with 8 bases sitting between them. Partial CDR3 DNA: TGTGCCAGCAGTTGGGGCAGACAAGAGACC. Translation: CASSWGRQET. The whole CDR3 protein reads CASSWGRQETQYF.

The CDR3: CASSVTGKYEQYF. The sequenced CDR3 bases are TGTGCCAGCAGCGTGACGGGGAAGTACGAG. This chain joins TRBV7-2 and TRBJ2-7; weak D call: TRBD2 (5 bases). The read ends 3 residues early relative to the CDR3; the germline J gene fills the gap. Germline values: CDR1 SGHTA, CDR2 FQGNSA. This CDR3 is 13 amino acids long. The V gene lost 5 bases and the J gene lost 4 bases, with 12 bases spanning the gap.

The covered CDR3 bases are TGTGCCAGCTCACCAGAGGGGGCGCTTGAA. Translated: CASSPEGALE. The full CDR3 protein reads CASSPEGALEAFF. V usage is TRBV18 and J usage is TRBJ1-1, with 7 bases identical to TRBD1. Coverage ceases 3 residues before the CDR3 finishes, and the germline J gene fills in the end. In germline, CDR1 is KGHSH, CDR2 LQKENI. V was pared by 2 bases and J by 7 bases, with 4 bases of the junction left unmatched. The CDR3 is made up of 13 amino acids.

This clone ranks as medium-sized in terms of frequency. The missing CDR3 end, 3 residues past where the read stops, is filled in from the germline J gene. The chain is built from TRBV19 and TRBJ1-1; no definite D call. Germline V gene lookup returns CDR1 LNHDA and CDR2 SQIVND (reference sequence). The CDR3 has 13 amino acids. V was pared by 3 bases and J by 6 bases, with 11 bases between. The CDR3 bases that were read are TGTGCCAGTAGTATCGCGGGGAGCCCTGAA. Translation: CASSIAGSPE. The CDR3 in its entirety is CASSIAGSPEAFF.

On this clone itself: The read gets to within 3 residues of the CDR3 end, and the germline J gene fills in the rest. The rearrangement links TRBV20-1 to TRBJ1-4; TRBD1 matches 7 bases. The CDR3 is made up of 12 amino acids. The trim removed 1 base at V and 7 bases at J, leaving 0 bases unmatched. CDR1 is DFQATT and CDR2 is SNEGSKA in the germline V gene (reference sequence). The CDR3 is CSARGQGEKLFF. The CDR3 bases that were read are TGCAGTGCTAGAGGACAGGGTGAAAAA.

On this clone itself: The sequence runs out 3 residues before the end of the CDR3; the remainder is reconstructed from the germline J gene. This sequence joins TRBV28 and TRBJ2-4; 7 bases fit TRBD1. Per germline, CDR1 MDHEN and CDR2 SYDVKM. The CDR3 runs to 17 residues. V dropped 2 bases and J dropped 2; count of bases not matched to a gene: 9. The sequenced part of the CDR3 DNA is TGTGCCAGCAGTTTAACCGGGACAGTTATATCCAAAAACATT. Its translation is CASSLTGTVISKNI. The entire CDR3 is CASSLTGTVISKNIQYF.

Comment on this clone: At one of its ends the junction is not consistent with the germline gene, which may arise from a read error. The read terminates 3 residues ahead of where the CDR3 ends, so the germline J gene completes it. The chain carries TRBV4-2 and TRBJ2-3; 9 bases align to TRBD2. The V gene's germline CDR1 is LGHNA and CDR2 YNFKEQ. There are 16 residues in the CDR3. The CDR3 sequence is CASSQTSGRNTDTQYF. CDR3 bases read: TGCGCCAGCAGCCAGACTAGCGGTCGAAACACAGATACG.

As regards this clone: Read sequence stops 3 residues before the CDR3 end, and the germline J gene provides the missing end. This chain uses TRBV20-1 with TRBJ1-1, with D maybe TRBD1 (6 bases). Trimming left V 0 bases short and J 1 base short, with 9 bases between. The CDR3 length is 14 residues. Germline V gene sequence: CDR1 DFQATT, CDR2 SNEGSKA (reference sequence). The CDR3 sequence: CSARDQGRNTEAFF. The CDR3 bases that were read are TGCAGTGCTAGAGATCAGGGGAGGAACACTGAA.

Concerning this clone itself: The read finishes 3 residues shy of the CDR3 end, and the germline J gene is used to complete it. V gene TRBV7-2 combines with J gene TRBJ1-5; 8 bases are a match to TRBD1. Germline V gives CDR1 SGHTA, CDR2 FQGNSA. The CDR3 covers 15 residues. V was clipped by 3 bases and J by 3 bases; unmatched bases: 4. CDR3 amino acids: CASSLNRGTNQPQHF. Partial CDR3 DNA: TGTGCCAGCAGCTTGAACAGGGGGACCAATCAGCCC.

Points on this clone: The CDR3 end is not reached by the read, which stops 3 residues before it; the germline J gene fills it in. The V gene is TRBV7-9, the J gene TRBJ2-2; no definite D call. The germline CDR1 and CDR2 sequences are SEHNR and FQNEAQ (reference sequence). Trimming cost V 2 bases and J 0 bases, with 4 bases left between them. The CDR3 runs to 14 residues. CDR3 in amino acids: CASSLSSNTGELFF. Incomplete CDR3 DNA: TGTGCCAGCAGCTTATCTTCGAACACCGGGGAG.

On this clone itself: With the read ending 3 residues before the CDR3 end, the germline J gene is used to fill in that end. This rearrangement joins TRBV11-2 to TRBJ2-7, with D perhaps TRBD1 (6 bases). Germline V gene lookup returns CDR1 SGHAT and CDR2 FQNNGV. This CDR3 is built from 14 residues. V lost 1 base and J 6 bases, leaving 13 bases between the germline ends. The part of the CDR3 DNA that was read is TGTGCCAGCAGCTTAGGGTGGTACAGGGCCGAG. Protein product: CASSLGWYRAE. The entire CDR3 protein reads CASSLGWYRAEQYF.

On this clone: The DNA ends 3 residues before the CDR3 does, and the rest of the CDR3 is filled in from the germline J gene. This rearrangement joins TRBV30 to TRBJ1-2; 7 bases are a match to TRBD1. The J segment lost 5 bases and the V segment lost 8 bases, leaving 11 bases of the junction unmatched. The CDR3 extends over 13 amino acids. Per the germline V gene, CDR1 is GTSNPN and CDR2 is SVGIG (reference sequence). The CDR3 protein is CAGTDRSRYGYTF. The CDR3 DNA, read in part, is TGTGCCGGGACGGACAGGTCCAGATATGGC.

Points on this clone: The read falls 3 residues short of the CDR3 end, and the missing part is taken from the germline J gene. This sequence joins TRBV5-1 and TRBJ1-4; possible D gene TRBD1, 5 bases. Germline V gene lookup returns CDR1 SGHRS and CDR2 YFSETQ. The CDR3 sequence is 14 residues long. Between the trimmed V and J ends, which lost 2 bases and 8 bases, there was a span of 13 bases. This chain's CDR3 is CASSLQMGGEKLFF. The covered CDR3 bases are TGCGCCAGCAGCTTACAAATGGGGGGAGAAAAA.